This T cell receptor (beta chain) was found in a study of CD8 T cells in ankylosing spondylitis. General study points: Clones tied to disease were said to be significantly enriched in matched ankylosing spondylitis synovial fluid. A CD8+ phenotype characterized the disease-linked clones, which were relatively rare in peripheral blood.

This clonotype was detected ten times or more. Its antigen is as yet unknown. By quantitative 5'-RACE with molecular barcodes, the TCR beta libraries were made. Using its own MiXCR run on the 5' RACE reads, TCRdb lists one record per CDR3 protein. The sample records roughly 39,000 distinct CDR3 sequences, around 2.9% being singletons. V was pared by 0 bases and J by 3 bases, with 11 bases between. The germline V gene encodes CDR1 SGDLS and CDR2 YYNGEE. This CDR3 is built from 15 residues. This chain joins TRBV9 and TRBJ2-3; D gene ambiguous. Input material: blood, either unsorted or a sorted T cell fraction (not recorded which). The source is a male donor with ankylosing spondylitis or in good health (not recorded which). CDR3 sequence (DNA): TGTGCCAGCAGCGTAGGGCACCCTGGAACAGATACGCAGTATTTT. Its protein is CASSVGHPGTDTQYF.